The rows below give T cell receptor beta chains drawn from one sample of a study of OX40 agonist ivuxolimab in advanced cancers. Produced via immunoSEQ multiplex PCR; TCRdb's table is partial and in-frame only. The top ten clones hold 0.43% of a sample with fewer than 85,000 clones, 75% to 95% of them seen once. The source was CD4+ or CD8+ T cells sorted from blood, collected in a trial of the OX40 agonist ivuxolimab. The receptor set was obtained from an adult with an advanced solid tumor such as melanoma, head and neck, liver or kidney cancer. Both conserved end residues are part of each CDR3. The D gene is left open where the match is weak. Part of the rows lack a size; the others show once, few, many or a class for expanded clones.

d_call,j_call,clone_size,v_call,cdr3_nt,cdr3_aa
.,TRBJ2-5,.,TRBV5-6,TGTGCCAGCAGCTTGATGGTGGAGACCCAGTACTTC,CASSLMVETQYF
.,TRBJ1-3,.,TRBV30,TGTGCCTGGAGTCCCGACAAGAGCTCTGGAAACACCATATATTTT,CAWSPDKSSGNTIYF
.,TRBJ1-2,.,TRBV28,TGTGCCAGCAGTTTGGGCCCCAGGGGTTTAACTAACTATGGCTACACCTTC,CASSLGPRGLTNYGYTF
.,TRBJ2-1,once,TRBV20-1,TGCAAAGGGGTCTGCAATGAGCAGTTCTTC,CKGVCNEQFF
.,TRBJ2-5,.,TRBV7-7,TGTGCCAGCAGCTTAGATCGGGGGCTTGAGACCCAGTACTTC,CASSLDRGLETQYF
TRBD1,TRBJ2-3,.,TRBV29-1,TGCAGCGTTGCCTCGCACAGGGGGATGCGCACAGATACGCAGTATTTT,CSVASHRGMRTDTQYF
.,TRBJ2-7,.,TRBV6-4,TGTGCCAGCAGGGGGTGGCCCCGTATGTACGAGCAGTACTTC,CASRGWPRMYEQYF
.,TRBJ2-1,.,TRBV11-3,TGTGCCAGCAGCTTCTACCAAACCAGGGTGAGGGGTGAGCAGTTCTTC,CASSFYQTRVRGEQFF
TRBD2,TRBJ2-1,.,TRBV11-3,TGTGCCAGCAGCTTATTTACTAGCGGAAACAATGAGCAGTTCTTC,CASSLFTSGNNEQFF
TRBD2,TRBJ2-1,.,TRBV6-1,TGTGCCAGCAGCAGACTAGCGGGGGAATACAATGAGCAGTTCTTC,CASSRLAGEYNEQFF
.,TRBJ2-5,.,TRBV5-4,TGTGCCAGCAGCTTATTTGCGGGGGAGACCCAGTACTTC,CASSLFAGETQYF
.,TRBJ1-2,.,TRBV7-2,TGTGCCAGCAGCTTAGCGGGGGGTTTCTCCTATGGCTACACCTTC,CASSLAGGFSYGYTF
TRBD2,TRBJ2-1,.,TRBV27,TGTGCCAGCAGTTTACTAGCGGGAGGGGAGCAGTTCTTC,CASSLLAGGEQFF
.,TRBJ1-5,.,TRBV11-2,TGTGCCAGCAGCTCCTCGATGGGCGGCAATCAGCCCCAGCATTTT,CASSSSMGGNQPQHF
TRBD1,TRBJ1-5,few,TRBV15,TGTGCCACCAGCAGGGCCCCACCGGGACAGTATAGCAATCAGCCCCAGCATTTT,CATSRAPPGQYSNQPQHF
TRBD2,TRBJ2-7,.,TRBV9,TGTGCCAGCAGCGTAGGTGGTAGCGGGACCTACGAGCAGTACTTC,CASSVGGSGTYEQYF
.,TRBJ2-3,.,TRBV11-3,TGTGCCAGCAGCTTAGTGGGGGTCCGCGGAACTACGCAGTATTTT,CASSLVGVRGTTQYF
.,TRBJ1-2,once,TRBV30,TGTGCCTGGAATGAAGGGGGTGGCTACACCTTC,CAWNEGGGYTF
TRBD1,TRBJ1-5,.,TRBV6-1,TGTGCCAGCAGCTACAGGGGGGAGAATCAGCCCCAGCATTTT,CASSYRGENQPQHF
.,TRBJ2-1,.,TRBV2,TGTGCCAGCAGTGAAGAAGGGACCTACTACAATGAGCAGTTCTTC,CASSEEGTYYNEQFF
.,TRBJ1-1,.,TRBV10-1,TGCGCCAGCAGTGTTGCATTAGAAGGGCGAGGGGCTAACACTGAAGCTTTCTTT,CASSVALEGRGANTEAFF
TRBD2,TRBJ2-5,.,TRBV29-1,TGCAGCGGGGCGGGGGGGCCGGAGACCCAGTACTTC,CSGAGGPETQYF
.,TRBJ1-4,.,TRBV19,TGTGCCAGTAGTGTTGCAGGGTCCGGGGAAAAACTGTTTTTT,CASSVAGSGEKLFF
.,TRBJ2-1,.,TRBV7-6,TGTGCCAGCAGCTTAGGACTCATTAGCTCCTACAATGAGCAGTTCTTC,CASSLGLISSYNEQFF
.,TRBJ1-6,.,TRBV7-2,TGTGCCAGCAGCACGGAGAGCTCCTATAATTCACCCCTCCACTTT,CASSTESSYNSPLHF
.,TRBJ1-2,few,TRBV2,TGTGCCAGCAGTGCCCTATCTGGCTACACCTTC,CASSALSGYTF
.,TRBJ1-2,.,TRBV5-1,TGCGCCAGCAGCTTGGCCCCAGAGGGGGGCTACACCTTC,CASSLAPEGGYTF
.,TRBJ2-2,.,TRBV11-3,TGTGCCAGCAGCTTAGACAGATTACCTAGGGAGCTGTTTTTT,CASSLDRLPRELFF
TRBD1,TRBJ1-2,.,TRBV2,TGTGCCAGCAGTTTAAGGACAGGGGAAGACGGCTACACCTTC,CASSLRTGEDGYTF
.,TRBJ2-3,.,TRBV29-1,TGCAGCGTTGAAGACGCAGGCCACGCGCAGTATTTT,CSVEDAGHAQYF
.,TRBJ2-1,.,TRBV7-9,TGTGCCAGCAGCTTCGCTGGGGGGCGTTTTGTCAATGAGCAGTTCTTC,CASSFAGGRFVNEQFF
.,TRBJ1-2,.,TRBV5-1,TGCGCCAGCTCTATGGGCCCTACCTTAACTAGTGGCTACACCTTC,CASSMGPTLTSGYTF
.,TRBJ2-7,.,TRBV7-9,TGTGCCAGCAGCTTCGGCCAGTACGAGCAGTACTTC,CASSFGQYEQYF
TRBD1,TRBJ1-2,.,TRBV10-3,TGTGCCATCCGTGGACAGGACTATGGCTACACCTTC,CAIRGQDYGYTF
TRBD2,TRBJ2-1,few,TRBV30,TGTGCCTGGACTAGCGGGGGTAATGAGCAGTTCTTC,CAWTSGGNEQFF
TRBD2,TRBJ2-1,.,TRBV10-2,TGCGCCAGCACCGGGACTAACAACAATGAGCAGTTCTTC,CASTGTNNNEQFF
.,TRBJ2-7,once,TRBV6-1,TGTGCCAGTGAACCATCTACGGGACTTTCTTACGAGCAGTACTTC,CASEPSTGLSYEQYF
TRBD2,TRBJ2-4,.,TRBV6-6,TGTGCCAGCAGTTCCCTCGGACTAGAGGTAGACATTCAGTACTTC,CASSSLGLEVDIQYF
.,TRBJ1-1,.,TRBV30,TGTGCCTGGAGTGTAGGTGGAGCGAACACTGAAGCTTTCTTT,CAWSVGGANTEAFF
.,TRBJ1-2,.,TRBV7-2,TGTGCCAGCAGCTTCGACGTGGGAGACTATGGCTACACCTTC,CASSFDVGDYGYTF
.,TRBJ2-3,.,TRBV18,TGTGCCAGCTCCCACTCTGAGGGTAGCACAGATACGCAGTATTTT,CASSHSEGSTDTQYF
.,TRBJ2-7,.,TRBV10-3,TGTGCCATCAGTGGAGCCTACGAGCAGTACTTC,CAISGAYEQYF
.,TRBJ1-3,.,TRBV11-3,TGTGCCAGCAGCTCAGGAGCAGTCTCTGGAAACACCATATATTTT,CASSSGAVSGNTIYF
.,TRBJ2-1,.,TRBV7-9,TGTGCCAGCAGCCCACGGACGGACAACTACAATGAGCAGTTCTTC,CASSPRTDNYNEQFF
.,TRBJ2-5,.,TRBV6-7,TGTGCCAGCAGTCCCCTTAGCGGACAAGAGACCCAGTACTTC,CASSPLSGQETQYF
.,TRBJ1-2,.,TRBV28,TGTGCCAGCAGTTTCCTAGGGGCAGACTATGGCTACACCTTC,CASSFLGADYGYTF
.,TRBJ1-3,.,TRBV18,TGTGCCAGCTCACCACCGGCCGGAAACACCATATATTTT,CASSPPAGNTIYF
.,TRBJ2-7,.,TRBV28,TGTGCCAGCAGTTTAGCGACAGCCGGCTACGAGCAGTACTTC,CASSLATAGYEQYF
TRBD2,TRBJ2-3,.,TRBV7-2,TGTGCCAGCATCAAGCCGGGACTAGCGGCCACAGATACGCAGTATTTT,CASIKPGLAATDTQYF
.,TRBJ2-7,.,TRBV5-6,TGTGCCAGCAGCTTGGGATGGAGTGGCGGGGGCGTGATCTCCTACGAGCAGTACTTC,CASSLGWSGGGVISYEQYF
.,TRBJ1-5,.,TRBV18,TGTGCCAGCTCACCTACCGGGGATCAGCCCCAGCATTTT,CASSPTGDQPQHF
TRBD2,TRBJ2-1,.,TRBV7-3,TGTGCCAGCAGCACCATGACTAGCGGCGAGCAGTTCTTC,CASSTMTSGEQFF
.,TRBJ2-5,.,TRBV7-2,TGTGCCAGCAGCCAAATGATGCCGGGGGAGACCCAGTACTTC,CASSQMMPGETQYF
TRBD1,TRBJ1-1,.,TRBV7-9,TGTGCCAGCAGCCGGACAGGGGAGACTGAAGCTTTCTTT,CASSRTGETEAFF
.,TRBJ1-5,once,TRBV18,TGTGCCAGCTCACCACCAAACGGTAATCAGCCCCAGCATTTT,CASSPPNGNQPQHF